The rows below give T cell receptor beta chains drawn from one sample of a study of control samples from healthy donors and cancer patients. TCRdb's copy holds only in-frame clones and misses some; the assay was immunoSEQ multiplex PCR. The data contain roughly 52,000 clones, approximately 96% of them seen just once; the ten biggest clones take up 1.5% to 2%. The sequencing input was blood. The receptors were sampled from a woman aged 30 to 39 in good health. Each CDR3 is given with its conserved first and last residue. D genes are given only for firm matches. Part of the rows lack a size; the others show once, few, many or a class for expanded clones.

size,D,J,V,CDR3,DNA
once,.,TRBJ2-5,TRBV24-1,CATSDPGNAGETQYF,TGTGCCACCAGTGACCCGGGGAACGCGGGGGAGACCCAGTACTTC
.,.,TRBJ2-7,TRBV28,CASSLTGGLPYEQYF,TGTGCCAGCAGCCTTACCGGGGGTCTCCCCTACGAGCAGTACTTC
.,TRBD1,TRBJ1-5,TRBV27,CASSLLPRDRGRFQPQHF,TGTGCCAGCAGTTTATTGCCCCGGGACAGGGGGCGCTTTCAGCCCCAGCATTTT
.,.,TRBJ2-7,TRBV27,CASSSTPYEQYF,TGTGCCAGCAGCTCTACACCTTACGAGCAGTACTTC
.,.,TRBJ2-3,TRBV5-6,CASSLGGDLADTQYF,TGTGCCAGCAGCTTGGGCGGAGATCTGGCAGATACGCAGTATTTT
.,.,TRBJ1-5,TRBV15,CATSRDRSSNQPQHF,TGTGCCACCAGCAGAGACCGGAGCAGCAATCAGCCCCAGCATTTT
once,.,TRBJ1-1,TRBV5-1,CASSFESPGTEAFF,TGCGCCAGCAGCTTCGAGTCCCCGGGGACTGAAGCTTTCTTT
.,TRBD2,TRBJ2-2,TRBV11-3,CASSSRTSAGNTGELFF,TGTGCCAGCAGCTCCCGGACTAGCGCGGGGAACACCGGGGAGCTGTTTTTT
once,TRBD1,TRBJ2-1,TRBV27,CASSFRDSQNEQFF,TGTGCCAGCAGTTTTAGGGACAGCCAGAATGAGCAGTTCTTC
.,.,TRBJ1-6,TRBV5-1,CASSLDSSYNSPLHF,TGCGCCAGCAGCTTGGATAGCTCCTATAATTCACCCCTCCACTTT
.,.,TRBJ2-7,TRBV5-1,CASSLVDTTYEQYF,TGCGCCAGCAGCTTGGTGGACACTACCTACGAGCAGTACTTC
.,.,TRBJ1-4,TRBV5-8,CASSLGSTNEKLFF,TGTGCCAGCAGCTTAGGTTCCACTAATGAAAAACTGTTTTTT
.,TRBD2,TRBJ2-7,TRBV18,CASSPSGSLYEQYF,TGTGCCAGCTCACCTAGCGGGAGTCTTTACGAGCAGTACTTC
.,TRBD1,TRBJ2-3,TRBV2,CASSGDRGFTDTQYF,TGTGCCAGCAGCGGAGACAGGGGATTCACAGATACGCAGTATTTT
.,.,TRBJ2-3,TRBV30,CAWSRRSGSTDTQYF,TGTGCCTGGAGTAGGCGGAGCGGGAGCACAGATACGCAGTATTTT
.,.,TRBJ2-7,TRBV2,CASRNPVLGHYEQYF,TGTGCCAGCAGGAATCCTGTCCTGGGGCATTACGAGCAGTACTTC
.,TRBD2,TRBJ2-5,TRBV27,CASSPGLAGGPGGETQYF,TGTGCCAGCAGTCCCGGACTAGCGGGAGGGCCCGGGGGGGAGACCCAGTACTTC
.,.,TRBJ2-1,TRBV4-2,CASSQEGSGRREQFF,TGTGCCAGCAGCCAGGAAGGTTCGGGCCGACGAGAGCAGTTCTTC
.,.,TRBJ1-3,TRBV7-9,CASSLHGGNTIYF,TGTGCCAGCAGCCTCCACGGCGGAAACACCATATATTTT
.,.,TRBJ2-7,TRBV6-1,CASSEEGAGYEQYF,TGTGCCAGCAGTGAAGAGGGGGCGGGGTACGAGCAGTACTTC
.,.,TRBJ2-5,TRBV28,CASSTREAGMSQETQYF,TGTGCCAGCAGTACCAGAGAGGCGGGTATGAGCCAAGAGACCCAGTACTTC
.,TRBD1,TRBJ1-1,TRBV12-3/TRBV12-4,CASRPGQVTEAFF,TGTGCCAGCAGACCGGGACAGGTGACTGAAGCTTTCTTT
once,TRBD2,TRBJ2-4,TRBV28,CASKLAGGPGAKNIQYF,TGTGCCAGCAAACTAGCGGGAGGGCCTGGGGCCAAAAACATTCAGTACTTC